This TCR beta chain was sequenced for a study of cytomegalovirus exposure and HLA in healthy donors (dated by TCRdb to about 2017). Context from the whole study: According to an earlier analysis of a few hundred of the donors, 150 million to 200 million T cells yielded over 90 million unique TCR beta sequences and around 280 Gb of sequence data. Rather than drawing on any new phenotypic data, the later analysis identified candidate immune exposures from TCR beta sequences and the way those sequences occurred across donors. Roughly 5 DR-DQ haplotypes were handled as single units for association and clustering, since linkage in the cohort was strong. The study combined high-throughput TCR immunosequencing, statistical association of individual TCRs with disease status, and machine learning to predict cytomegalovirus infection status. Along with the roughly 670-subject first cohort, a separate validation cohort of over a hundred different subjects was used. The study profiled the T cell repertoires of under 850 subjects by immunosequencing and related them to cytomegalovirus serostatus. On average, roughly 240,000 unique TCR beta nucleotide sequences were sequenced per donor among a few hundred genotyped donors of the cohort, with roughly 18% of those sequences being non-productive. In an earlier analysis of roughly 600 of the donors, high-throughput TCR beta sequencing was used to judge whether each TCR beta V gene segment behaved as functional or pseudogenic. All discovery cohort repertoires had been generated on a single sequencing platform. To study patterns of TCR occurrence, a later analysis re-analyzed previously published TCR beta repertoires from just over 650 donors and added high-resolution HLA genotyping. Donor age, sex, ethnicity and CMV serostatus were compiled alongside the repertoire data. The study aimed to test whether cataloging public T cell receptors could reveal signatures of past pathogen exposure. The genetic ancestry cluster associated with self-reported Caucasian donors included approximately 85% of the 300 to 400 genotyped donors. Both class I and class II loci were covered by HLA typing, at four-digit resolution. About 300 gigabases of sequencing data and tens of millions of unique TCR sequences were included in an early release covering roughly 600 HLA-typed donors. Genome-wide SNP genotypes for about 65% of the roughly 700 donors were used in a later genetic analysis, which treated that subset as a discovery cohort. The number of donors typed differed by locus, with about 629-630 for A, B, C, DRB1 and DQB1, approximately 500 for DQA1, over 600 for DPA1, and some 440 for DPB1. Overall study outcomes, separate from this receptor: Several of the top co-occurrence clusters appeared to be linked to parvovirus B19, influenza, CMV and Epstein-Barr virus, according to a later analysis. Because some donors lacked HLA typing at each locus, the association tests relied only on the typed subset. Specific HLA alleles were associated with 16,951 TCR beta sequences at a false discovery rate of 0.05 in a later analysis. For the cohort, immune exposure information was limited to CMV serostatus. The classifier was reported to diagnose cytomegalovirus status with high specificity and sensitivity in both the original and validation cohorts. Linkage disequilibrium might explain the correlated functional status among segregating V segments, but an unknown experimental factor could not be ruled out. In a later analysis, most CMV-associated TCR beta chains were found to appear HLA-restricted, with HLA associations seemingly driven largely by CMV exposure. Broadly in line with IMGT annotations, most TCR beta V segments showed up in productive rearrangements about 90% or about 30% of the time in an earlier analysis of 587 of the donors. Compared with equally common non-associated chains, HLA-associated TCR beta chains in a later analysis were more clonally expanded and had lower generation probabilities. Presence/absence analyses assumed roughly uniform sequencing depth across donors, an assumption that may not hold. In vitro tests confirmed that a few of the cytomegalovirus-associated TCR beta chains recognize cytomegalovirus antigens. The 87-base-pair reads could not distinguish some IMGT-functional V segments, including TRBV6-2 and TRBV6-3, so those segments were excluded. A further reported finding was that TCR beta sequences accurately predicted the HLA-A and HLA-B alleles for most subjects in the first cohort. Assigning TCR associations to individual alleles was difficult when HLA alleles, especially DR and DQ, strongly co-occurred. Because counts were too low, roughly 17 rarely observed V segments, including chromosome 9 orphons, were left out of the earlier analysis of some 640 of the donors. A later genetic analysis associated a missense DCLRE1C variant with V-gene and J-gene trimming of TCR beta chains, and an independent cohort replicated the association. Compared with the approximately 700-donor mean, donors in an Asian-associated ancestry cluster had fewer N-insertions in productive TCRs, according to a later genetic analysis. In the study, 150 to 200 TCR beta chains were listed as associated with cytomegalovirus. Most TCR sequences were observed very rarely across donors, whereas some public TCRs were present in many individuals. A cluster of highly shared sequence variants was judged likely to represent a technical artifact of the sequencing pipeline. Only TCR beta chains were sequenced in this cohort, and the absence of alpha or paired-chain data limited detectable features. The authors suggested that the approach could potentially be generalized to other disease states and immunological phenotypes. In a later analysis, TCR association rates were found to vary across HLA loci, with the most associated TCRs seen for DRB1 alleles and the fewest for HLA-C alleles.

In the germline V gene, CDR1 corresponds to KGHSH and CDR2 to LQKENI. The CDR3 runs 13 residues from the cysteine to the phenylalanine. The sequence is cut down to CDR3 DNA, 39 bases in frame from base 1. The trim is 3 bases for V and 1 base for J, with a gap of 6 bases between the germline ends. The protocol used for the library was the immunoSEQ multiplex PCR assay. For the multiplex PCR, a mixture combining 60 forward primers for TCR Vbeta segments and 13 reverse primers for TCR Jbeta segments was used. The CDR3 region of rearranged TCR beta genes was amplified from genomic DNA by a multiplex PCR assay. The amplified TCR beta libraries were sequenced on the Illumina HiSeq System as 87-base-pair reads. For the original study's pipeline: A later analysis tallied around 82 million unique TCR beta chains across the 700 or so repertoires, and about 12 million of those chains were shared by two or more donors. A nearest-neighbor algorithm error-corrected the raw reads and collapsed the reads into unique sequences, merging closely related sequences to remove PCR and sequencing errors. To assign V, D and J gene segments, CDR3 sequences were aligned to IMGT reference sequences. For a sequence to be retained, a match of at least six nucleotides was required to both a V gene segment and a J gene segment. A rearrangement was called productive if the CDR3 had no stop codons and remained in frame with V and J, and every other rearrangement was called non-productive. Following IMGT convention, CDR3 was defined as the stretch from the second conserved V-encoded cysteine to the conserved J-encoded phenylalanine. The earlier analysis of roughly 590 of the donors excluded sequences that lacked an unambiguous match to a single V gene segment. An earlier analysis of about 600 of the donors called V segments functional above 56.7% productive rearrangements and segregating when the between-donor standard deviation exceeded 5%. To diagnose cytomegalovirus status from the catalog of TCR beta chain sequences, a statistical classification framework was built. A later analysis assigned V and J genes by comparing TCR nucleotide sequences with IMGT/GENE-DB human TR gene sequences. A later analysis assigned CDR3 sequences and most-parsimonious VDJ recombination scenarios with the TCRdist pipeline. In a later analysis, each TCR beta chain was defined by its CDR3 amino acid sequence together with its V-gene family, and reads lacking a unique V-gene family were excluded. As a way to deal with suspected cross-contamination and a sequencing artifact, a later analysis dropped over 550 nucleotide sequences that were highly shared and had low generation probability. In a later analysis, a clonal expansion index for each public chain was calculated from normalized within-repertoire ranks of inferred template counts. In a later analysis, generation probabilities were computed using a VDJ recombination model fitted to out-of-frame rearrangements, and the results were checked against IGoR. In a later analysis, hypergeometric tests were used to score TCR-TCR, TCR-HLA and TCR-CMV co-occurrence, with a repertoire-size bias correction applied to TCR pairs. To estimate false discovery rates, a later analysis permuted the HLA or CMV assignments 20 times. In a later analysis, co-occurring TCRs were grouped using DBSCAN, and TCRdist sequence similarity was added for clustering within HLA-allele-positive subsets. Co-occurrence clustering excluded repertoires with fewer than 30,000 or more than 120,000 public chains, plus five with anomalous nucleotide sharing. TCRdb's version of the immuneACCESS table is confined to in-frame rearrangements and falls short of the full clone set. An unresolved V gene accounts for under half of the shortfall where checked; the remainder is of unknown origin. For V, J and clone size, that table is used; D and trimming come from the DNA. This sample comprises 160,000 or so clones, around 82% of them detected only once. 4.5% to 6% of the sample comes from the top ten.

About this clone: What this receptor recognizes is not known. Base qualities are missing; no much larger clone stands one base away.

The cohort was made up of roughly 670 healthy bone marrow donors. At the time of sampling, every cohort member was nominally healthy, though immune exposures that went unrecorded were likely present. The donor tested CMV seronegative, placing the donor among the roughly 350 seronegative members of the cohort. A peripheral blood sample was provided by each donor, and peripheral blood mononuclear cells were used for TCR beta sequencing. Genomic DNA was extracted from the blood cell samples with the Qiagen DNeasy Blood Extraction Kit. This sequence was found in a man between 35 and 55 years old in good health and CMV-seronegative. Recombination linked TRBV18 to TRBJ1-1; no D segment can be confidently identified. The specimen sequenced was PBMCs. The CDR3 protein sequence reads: CASSPQKNTEAFF. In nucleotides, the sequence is TGTGCCAGCTCACCCCAGAAGAACACTGAAGCTTTCTTT.